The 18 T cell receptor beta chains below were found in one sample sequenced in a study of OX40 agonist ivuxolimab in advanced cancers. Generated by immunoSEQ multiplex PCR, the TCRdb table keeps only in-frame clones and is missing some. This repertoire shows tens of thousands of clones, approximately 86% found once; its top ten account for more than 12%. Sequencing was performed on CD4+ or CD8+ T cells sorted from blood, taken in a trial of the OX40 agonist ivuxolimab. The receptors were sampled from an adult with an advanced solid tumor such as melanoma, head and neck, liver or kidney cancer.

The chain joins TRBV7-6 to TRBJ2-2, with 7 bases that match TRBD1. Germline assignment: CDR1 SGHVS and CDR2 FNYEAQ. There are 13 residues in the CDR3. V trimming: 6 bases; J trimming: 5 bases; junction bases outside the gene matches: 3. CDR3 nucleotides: TGTGCCAGCAGTAAGACAGGGACCGGGGAGCTGTTTTTT. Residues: CASSKTGTGELFF.

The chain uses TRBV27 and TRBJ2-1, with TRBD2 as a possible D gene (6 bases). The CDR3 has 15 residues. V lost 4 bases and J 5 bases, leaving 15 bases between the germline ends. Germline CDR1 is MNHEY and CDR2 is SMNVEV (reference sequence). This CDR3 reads CASSSLGGSDNEQFF. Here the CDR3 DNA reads TGTGCCAGCAGTTCGTTGGGGGGAAGCGACAATGAGCAGTTCTTC.

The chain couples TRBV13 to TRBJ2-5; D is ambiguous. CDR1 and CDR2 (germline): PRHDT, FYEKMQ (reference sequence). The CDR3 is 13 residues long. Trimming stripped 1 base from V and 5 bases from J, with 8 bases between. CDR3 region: CASSLVQWETQYF. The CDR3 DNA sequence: TGTGCCAGCAGCTTAGTCCAATGGGAGACCCAGTACTTC.

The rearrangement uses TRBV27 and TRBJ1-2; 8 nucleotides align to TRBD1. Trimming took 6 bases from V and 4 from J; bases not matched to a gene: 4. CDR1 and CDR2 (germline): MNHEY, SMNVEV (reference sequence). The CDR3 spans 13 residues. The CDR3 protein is CASRTGTGYGYTF. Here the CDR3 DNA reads TGTGCCAGCAGGACCGGGACAGGCTATGGCTACACCTTC.

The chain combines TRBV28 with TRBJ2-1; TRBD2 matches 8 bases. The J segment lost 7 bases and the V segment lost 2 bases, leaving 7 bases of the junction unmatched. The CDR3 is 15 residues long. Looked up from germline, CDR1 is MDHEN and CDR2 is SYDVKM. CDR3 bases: TGTGCCAGCAGTTTACTTAGCGGGATAGGGAATGAGCAGTTCTTC. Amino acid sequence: CASSLLSGIGNEQFF.

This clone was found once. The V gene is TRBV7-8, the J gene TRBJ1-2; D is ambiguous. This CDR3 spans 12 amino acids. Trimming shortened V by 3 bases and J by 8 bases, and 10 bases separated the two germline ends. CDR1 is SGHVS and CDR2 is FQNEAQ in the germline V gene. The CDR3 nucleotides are TGTGCCAGCAGCTTCGCGGCAGGCGGCTACACCTTC. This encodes CASSFAAGGYTF.

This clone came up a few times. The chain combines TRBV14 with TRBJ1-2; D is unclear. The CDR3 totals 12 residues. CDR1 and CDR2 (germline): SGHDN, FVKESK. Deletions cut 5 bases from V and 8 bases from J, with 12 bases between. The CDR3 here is CASSLKGLGYTF. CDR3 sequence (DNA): TGTGCCAGCAGCTTAAAAGGATTGGGCTACACCTTC.

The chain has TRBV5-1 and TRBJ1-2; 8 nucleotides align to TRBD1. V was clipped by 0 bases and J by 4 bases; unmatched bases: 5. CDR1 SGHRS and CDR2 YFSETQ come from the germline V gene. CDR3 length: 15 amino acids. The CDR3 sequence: CASSLGTGSPYGYTF. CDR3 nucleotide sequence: TGCGCCAGCAGCTTGGGGACAGGGTCGCCCTATGGCTACACCTTC.

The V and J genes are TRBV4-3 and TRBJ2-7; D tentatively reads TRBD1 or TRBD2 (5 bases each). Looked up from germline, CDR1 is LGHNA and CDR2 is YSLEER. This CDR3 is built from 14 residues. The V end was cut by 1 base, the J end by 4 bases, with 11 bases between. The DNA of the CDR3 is TGCGCCAGCAGCCAAGCCGCAGGGACGTACGAGCAGTACTTC. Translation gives CASSQAAGTYEQYF.

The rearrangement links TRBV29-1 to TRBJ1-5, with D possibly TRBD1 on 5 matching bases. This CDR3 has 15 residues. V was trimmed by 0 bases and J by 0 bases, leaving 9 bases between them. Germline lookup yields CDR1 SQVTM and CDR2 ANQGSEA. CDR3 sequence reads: CSVEEGTDSNQPQHF. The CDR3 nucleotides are TGCAGCGTTGAAGAAGGGACGGATAGCAATCAGCCCCAGCATTTT.

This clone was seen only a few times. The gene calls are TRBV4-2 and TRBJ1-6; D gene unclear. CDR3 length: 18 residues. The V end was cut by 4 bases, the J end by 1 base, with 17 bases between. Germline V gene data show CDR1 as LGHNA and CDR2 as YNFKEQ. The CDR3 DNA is TGTGCCAGCAGCCTCCAAAGGGTTTCCGGGTCCTATAATTCACCCCTCCACTTT. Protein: CASSLQRVSGSYNSPLHF.

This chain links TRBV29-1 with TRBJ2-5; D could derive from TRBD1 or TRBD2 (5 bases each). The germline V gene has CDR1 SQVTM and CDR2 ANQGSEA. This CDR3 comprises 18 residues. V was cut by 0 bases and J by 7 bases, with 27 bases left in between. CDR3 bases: TGCAGCGTTGAAGATCCCCAAAGGCCGGGACCCCCGTTGGGGACCCAGTACTTC. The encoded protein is CSVEDPQRPGPPLGTQYF.

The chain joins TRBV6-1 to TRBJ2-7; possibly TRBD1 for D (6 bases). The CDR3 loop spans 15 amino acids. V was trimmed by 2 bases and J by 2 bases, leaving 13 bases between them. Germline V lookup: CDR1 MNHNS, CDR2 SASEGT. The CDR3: CASSEIGQTTYEQYV. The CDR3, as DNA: TGTGCCAGCAGTGAAATTGGACAGACTACCTACGAGCAGTACGTC.

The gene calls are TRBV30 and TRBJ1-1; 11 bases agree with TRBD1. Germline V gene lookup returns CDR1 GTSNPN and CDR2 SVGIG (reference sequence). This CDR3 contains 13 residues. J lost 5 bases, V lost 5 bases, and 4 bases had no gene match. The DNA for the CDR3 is TGTGCCTGGGGTTGGGACAGGGGGACTGAAGCTTTCTTT. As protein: CAWGWDRGTEAFF.

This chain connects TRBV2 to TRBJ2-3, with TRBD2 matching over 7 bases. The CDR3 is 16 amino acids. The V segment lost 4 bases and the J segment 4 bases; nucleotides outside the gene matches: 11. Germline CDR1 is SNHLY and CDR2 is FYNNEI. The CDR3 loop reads CASSGVGGVLADTQYF. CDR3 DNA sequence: TGTGCCAGCAGTGGGGTGGGAGGGGTGTTGGCAGATACGCAGTATTTT.

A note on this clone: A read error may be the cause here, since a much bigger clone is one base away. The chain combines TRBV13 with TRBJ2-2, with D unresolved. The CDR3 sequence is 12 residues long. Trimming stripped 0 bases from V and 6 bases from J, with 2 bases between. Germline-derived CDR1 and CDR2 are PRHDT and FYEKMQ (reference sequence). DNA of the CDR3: TGTGCCAGCAGCTTAGGGGCCGGGGAGCTGTTTTTT. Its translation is CASSLGAGELFF. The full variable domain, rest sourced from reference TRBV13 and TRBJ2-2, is AAGVIQSPRHLIKEKRETATLKCYPIPRHDTVYWYQQGPGQDPQFLISFYEKMQSDKGSIPDRFSAQQFSDYHSELNMSSLELGDSALYFCASSLGAGELFFGEGSRLTVL.

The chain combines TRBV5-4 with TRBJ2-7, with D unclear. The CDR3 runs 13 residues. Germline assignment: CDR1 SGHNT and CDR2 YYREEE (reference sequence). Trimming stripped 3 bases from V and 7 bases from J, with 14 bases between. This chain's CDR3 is CASSSLASGEQYV. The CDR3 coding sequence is TGTGCCAGCAGCTCACTCGCGTCTGGAGAGCAGTACGTC.

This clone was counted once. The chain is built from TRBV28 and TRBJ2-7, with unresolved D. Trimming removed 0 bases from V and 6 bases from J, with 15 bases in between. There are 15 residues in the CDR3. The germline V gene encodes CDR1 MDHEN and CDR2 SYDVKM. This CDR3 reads CASSLCQGDNCEQYF. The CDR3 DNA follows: TGTGCCAGCAGTTTATGTCAAGGAGACAATTGCGAGCAGTACTTC. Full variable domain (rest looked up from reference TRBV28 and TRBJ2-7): DVKVTQSSRYLVKRTGEKVFLECVQDMDHENMFWYRQDPGLGLRLIYFSYDVKMKEKGDIPEGYSVSREKKERFSLILESASTNQTSMYLCASSLCQGDNCEQYFGPGTRLTVT.